These 32 T cell receptor beta chains were all obtained from the same sample, sequenced in a study of cytomegalovirus exposure and HLA in healthy donors. Libraries were prepared by immunoSEQ multiplex PCR; TCRdb keeps only in-frame clonotypes and omits some of them. Of some 140,000 clones listed, roughly nine tenths are singletons. The sequencing sample was made of PBMCs. The receptors derive from a man younger than 35 in good health and CMV-seronegative.

The chain joins TRBV2 to TRBJ2-1, with a possible D match to TRBD2 (6 bases). Germline CDR1 reads SNHLY; CDR2 reads FYNNEI. CDR3 length: 13 residues. Trimming pared 8 bases from V and 3 bases from J, leaving 11 bases between. CDR3 region: CASSGTHYNEQFF. CDR3 DNA: TGTGCCAGCTCCGGGACTCACTACAATGAGCAGTTCTTC.

The chain is built from TRBV7-2 and TRBJ2-7, with 15 bases that match TRBD2. This CDR3 has 17 amino acids. V shed 5 bases, J shed 3 bases, and the junction held 8 bases outside the gene matches. The germline V gene encodes CDR1 SGHTA and CDR2 FQGNSA. The CDR3 sequence is CASSAGLAGGTYYEQYF. DNA of the CDR3: TGTGCCAGCAGCGCGGGACTAGCGGGGGGCACATACTACGAGCAGTACTTC.

The rearrangement uses TRBV15 and TRBJ2-5; maybe TRBD2 (7 bases). There are 15 residues in the CDR3. The V and J ends lost 0 bases and 1 base respectively, with 9 bases between them. Germline V gives CDR1 LNHNV, CDR2 YYDKDF (reference sequence). CDR3 DNA: TGTGCCACCAGCAGAGACGCGGGGGCCCAAGAGACCCAGTACTTC. Amino acid sequence: CATSRDAGAQETQYF.

The chain combines TRBV9 with TRBJ2-4, with D possibly TRBD2 on 6 matching bases. Trimming pared 0 bases from V and 6 bases from J, leaving 7 bases between. There are 13 residues in the CDR3. In germline, CDR1 is SGDLS, CDR2 YYNGEE. The CDR3 DNA sequence: TGTGCCAGCAGCGTAGCCGGGGGAAACATTCAGTACTTC. It is translated as CASSVAGGNIQYF.

This clone was observed once. J is TRBJ1-2 and V is TRBV27, with D possibly matching TRBD1 (5 bases). The CDR3 contains 14 residues. Germline loops: CDR1 MNHEY, CDR2 SMNVEV (reference sequence). V was shortened by 3 bases and J by 7 bases, with 15 bases between the two germline ends. The CDR3 loop is CASSLQGGRLGYTF. CDR3 in DNA: TGTGCCAGCAGTTTGCAGGGAGGGAGACTTGGCTACACCTTC.

V gene TRBV7-2 combines with J gene TRBJ1-1, with 10 bases fitting TRBD1. V shed 5 bases and J 8 bases; nucleotides not matched to a gene: 5. Germline CDR1 SGHTA, CDR2 FQGNSA. This CDR3 is 13 amino acids long. CDR3 in amino acids: CASSQGQGREAFF. CDR3 bases: TGTGCCAGCAGCCAGGGACAGGGGAGGGAAGCTTTCTTT. The full variable domain, with the rest looked up from reference TRBV7-2 and TRBJ1-1, is GAGVSQSPSNKVTEKGKDVELRCDPISGHTALYWYRQSLGQGLEFLIYFQGNSAPDKSGLPSDRFSAERTGGSVSTLTIQRTQQEDSAVYLCASSQGQGREAFFGQGTRLTVV.

The genes are TRBV7-2 and TRBJ2-2; D is possibly TRBD2 (7 bases). The V gene lost 5 bases and the J gene lost 2 bases, with 12 bases spanning the gap. Germline CDR1 and CDR2: SGHTA and FQGNSA. CDR3 length equals 15 residues. The CDR3 region is CASSRGAGNTGELFF. In DNA form, the CDR3 reads TGTGCCAGCAGCCGGGGGGCTGGAAACACCGGGGAGCTGTTTTTT.

The chain combines TRBV7-9 with TRBJ1-1; D is possibly TRBD1 (6 bases). The V and J ends lost 5 bases and 0 bases respectively, with 16 bases between them. Germline-derived CDR1 and CDR2 are SEHNR and FQNEAQ (reference sequence). This CDR3 has 16 residues. The CDR3 spells CASSATYRDLNTEAFF. As DNA, the CDR3 is TGTGCCAGCAGCGCGACGTACAGGGATTTGAACACTGAAGCTTTCTTT.

V usage is TRBV27 and J usage is TRBJ1-5; 8 bases align to TRBD1. J lost 5 bases, V lost 8 bases, and 5 bases had no gene match. Germline-derived CDR1 and CDR2 are MNHEY and SMNVEV (reference sequence). The CDR3 consists of 13 residues. The CDR3 is CASLDREYQPQHF. The CDR3 nucleotides are TGTGCCAGCCTGGACAGGGAATATCAGCCCCAGCATTTT.

The rearrangement links TRBV19 to TRBJ1-1; possible D gene TRBD1, 5 bases. This CDR3 has 16 residues. Trimming stripped 5 bases from V and 3 bases from J, with 19 bases between. Germline assignment: CDR1 LNHDA and CDR2 SQIVND (reference sequence). DNA for the CDR3: TGTGCCAGTAGTCCACGGACGGGGGGAATTGACACTGAAGCTTTCTTT. This translates into CASSPRTGGIDTEAFF.

The genes are TRBV5-1 and TRBJ1-1; 7 bases match TRBD1. Germline V gene sequence: CDR1 SGHRS, CDR2 YFSETQ. The CDR3 contains 15 residues. J lost 8 bases, V lost 0 bases, and 10 bases had no gene match. The CDR3 DNA reads as TGCGCCAGCAGCTTGGTAGGGACAGTGGTGGCGGAAGCTTTCTTT. The encoded protein is CASSLVGTVVAEAFF.

CDR3 loop: CASSFREDGYTF. The CDR3 coding sequence is TGTGCCAGCAGCTTCCGGGAGGATGGCTACACCTTC. The chain is built from TRBV13 and TRBJ1-2, with no clear D. CDR3 length equals 12 residues. V was clipped by 3 bases and J by 6 bases, with 8 bases between them. From germline, CDR1 is PRHDT and CDR2 FYEKMQ (reference sequence).

This chain connects TRBV7-8 to TRBJ1-2; D call uncertain. The CDR3 loop spans 13 amino acids. Trimming pared 1 base from V and 4 bases from J, leaving 7 bases between. Germline CDR1 reads SGHVS; CDR2 reads FQNEAQ. The CDR3 spells CASSLGGSYGYTF. CDR3 in DNA: TGTGCCAGCAGCTTAGGTGGCAGCTATGGCTACACCTTC.

The genes are TRBV7-9 and TRBJ2-1, with TRBD1 identical over 8 bases. CDR3 length: 16 residues. J lost 3 bases, V lost 5 bases, and 9 bases had no gene match. Germline lookup yields CDR1 SEHNR and CDR2 FQNEAQ (reference sequence). The CDR3 spells CASSPRDRSNYNEQFF. Here the CDR3 DNA reads TGTGCCAGCAGCCCCCGGGACAGGAGCAACTACAATGAGCAGTTCTTC.

This rearrangement joins TRBV11-2 to TRBJ2-1; D possibly corresponds to TRBD1 (6 bases). Trimming pared 2 bases from V and 1 base from J, leaving 12 bases between. The germline gives CDR1 SGHAT, CDR2 FQNNGV. The CDR3 is 16 amino acids. CDR3 nucleotide sequence: TGTGCCAGCAGCTTAACTCGGCAGGGGTCCTACAATGAGCAGTTCTTC. Its protein product is CASSLTRQGSYNEQFF.

The CDR3 nucleotides read TGTGCCAGCAGCTTGGGAGCACCTAATGAAAAACTGTTTTTT. Amino acids: CASSLGAPNEKLFF. V and J are TRBV11-3 and TRBJ1-4; D is uncertain. This CDR3 spans 14 amino acids. V was pared by 3 bases and J by 3 bases, with 8 bases between. CDR1 and CDR2 (germline): SGHNT, YENEEA.

In its sample, this clone was seen a few times. This chain uses TRBV28 with TRBJ2-5; TRBD2 agrees at 8 bases. V shed 5 bases, J shed 7 bases, and the junction held 15 bases outside the gene matches. The CDR3 runs to 16 residues. Looked up from germline, CDR1 is MDHEN and CDR2 is SYDVKM. The CDR3 DNA reads as TGTGCCAGCAGTGGCGAATCAGCGGGAGCACGAGTGACCCAGTACTTC. Protein: CASSGESAGARVTQYF.

This clone was recorded only once. The chain recombines TRBV7-8 with TRBJ2-4; 8 bases align to TRBD1. This CDR3 is built from 16 residues. V shed 0 bases and J 2 bases; nucleotides not matched to a gene: 3. Germline CDR1 is SGHVS and CDR2 is FQNEAQ. CDR3 in amino acids: CASSLAYRGTKNIQYF. Written as DNA, the CDR3 is TGTGCCAGCAGCTTAGCGTACAGGGGGACCAAAAACATTCAGTACTTC.

The chain is built from TRBV21-1 and TRBJ2-7; the D call in the table, TRBD1, was not verified against the DNA. TRBV21-1 is deemed a pseudogene. This CDR3 is 16 amino acids long. CDR3 nucleotide sequence: TGTGCCAGCAGCAGGTACTCGGGACAGGGGGCTGGCGAGCAGTACTTC. It translates to CASSRYSGQGAGEQYF.

The chain links TRBV9 to TRBJ2-7; TRBD1 matches at 10 bases. This CDR3 has 13 amino acids. The V and J ends lost 3 bases and 7 bases, in that order; junction bases with no gene match: 4. Germline CDR1 and CDR2: SGDLS and YYNGEE. Written as DNA, the CDR3 is TGTGCCAGCAGCGAGCGGACAGGGGGTGAGCAGTACTTC. Translation gives CASSERTGGEQYF.

The rearrangement links TRBV29-1 to TRBJ2-1; 10 positions agree with TRBD1. V lost 4 bases, J lost 5 bases, and 5 bases stayed unmatched. The CDR3 totals 14 residues. The germline V gene encodes CDR1 SQVTM and CDR2 ANQGSEA. The CDR3 region has the DNA TGCAGCGTTGCAGGACAGGGGGTTAACAATGAGCAGTTCTTC. It codes for CSVAGQGVNNEQFF.

This clone has a single count. V and J are TRBV28 and TRBJ2-5, with 15 positions matching TRBD2. The CDR3 has 16 residues. Germline CDR1 and CDR2: MDHEN and SYDVKM. Trimming removed 2 bases from V and 4 bases from J; junction bases left unmatched: 2. The CDR3: CASSLGTSGRRETQYF. The CDR3 DNA sequence: TGTGCCAGCAGTTTAGGGACTAGCGGGAGGAGAGAGACCCAGTACTTC.

The rearrangement joins TRBV15 to TRBJ1-3, with 7 bases matching TRBD1. CDR3 length equals 15 residues. Germline loops: CDR1 LNHNV, CDR2 YYDKDF (reference sequence). Germline trimming cut 4 bases from V and 1 base from J; bases unmatched to any gene: 4. Here the CDR3 reads CATSKDRTSGNTIYF. CDR3 nucleotide sequence: TGTGCCACCAGCAAGGACAGGACTTCTGGAAACACCATATATTTT.

V and J are TRBV6-6 and TRBJ2-5; D is perhaps TRBD1 (5 bases). CDR1 and CDR2 from the germline V gene are MNHNY and SVGAGI (reference sequence). Trimming left V 8 bases short and J 5 bases short, with 18 bases between. The CDR3 is 14 amino acids. The CDR3 region is CASESTQGLETQYF. CDR3 DNA: TGTGCCAGCGAATCGACCCAGGGTTTGGAGACCCAGTACTTC.

This rearrangement joins TRBV6-5 to TRBJ2-2; no definite D call. The CDR3 runs 16 residues. Trimming shortened V by 0 bases and J by 1 base, and 9 bases separated the two germline ends. Germline CDR1 and CDR2: MNHEY and SVGAGI. CDR3 bases: TGTGCCAGCAGTTACTCGATGGCAGGGAACACCGGGGAGCTGTTTTTT. It codes for CASSYSMAGNTGELFF.

This chain links TRBV19 with TRBJ2-3; D is possibly TRBD2 (6 bases). Germline V lookup: CDR1 LNHDA, CDR2 SQIVND (reference sequence). The CDR3 sequence is 16 residues long. V was cut by 3 bases and J by 2 bases, with 15 bases left in between. CDR3 sequence (DNA): TGTGCCAGTAGTATTAGGAATCTAGCGACCACAGATACGCAGTATTTT. Its protein is CASSIRNLATTDTQYF.

CDR3 DNA: TGCGCCAGCAGCTCACCAATCGAACAGGCAGATACGCAGTATTTT. Residues: CASSSPIEQADTQYF. V gene TRBV5-1 combines with J gene TRBJ2-3; D might be TRBD1 (5 bases). Between the trimmed V and J ends, which lost 3 bases and 4 bases, there was a span of 15 bases. This CDR3 is built from 15 residues. CDR1 and CDR2 (germline): SGHRS, YFSETQ.

This chain joins TRBV5-8 and TRBJ2-7, with 8 nucleotides matching TRBD2. CDR1 and CDR2 from the germline V gene are SGHTS and YDEGEE. The V and J ends lost 3 bases and 2 bases, in that order; junction bases with no gene match: 13. The CDR3 sequence is 17 residues long. CDR3 amino acids: CASSSPRGGGLPYEQYF. DNA of the CDR3: TGTGCCAGCAGCTCCCCTCGGGGCGGGGGGTTACCCTACGAGCAGTACTTC.

The sample holds a few counts of this clone. V is TRBV9 and J is TRBJ1-2; a possible D gene is TRBD1 (6 bases). V lost 0 bases and J 3 bases, leaving 18 bases between the germline ends. The CDR3 consists of 17 residues. Germline V gene lookup returns CDR1 SGDLS and CDR2 YYNGEE. CDR3 bases: TGTGCCAGCAGCGTAGCTACCACGAGACAGGATGACTATGGCTACACCTTC. It is translated as CASSVATTRQDDYGYTF. The entire variable domain, with the rest obtained from reference TRBV9 and TRBJ1-2, is as follows: DSGVTQTPKHLITATGQRVTLRCSPRSGDLSVYWYQQSLDQGLQFLIQYYNGEERAKGNILERFSAQQFPDLHSELNLSSLELGDSALYFCASSVATTRQDDYGYTFGSGTRLTVV.

The chain's CDR3 is CAISEPGQGESQPQHF. In nucleotides, the CDR3 is TGTGCCATCAGTGAGCCTGGACAGGGAGAAAGTCAGCCCCAGCATTTT. The rearrangement joins TRBV10-3 to TRBJ1-5, with TRBD1 matching 8 bases. Looked up from germline, CDR1 is ENHRY and CDR2 is SYGVKD. The ends lost 2 bases at V and 6 bases at J; junction bases unmatched: 9. This CDR3 has 16 amino acids.

The genes are TRBV27 and TRBJ2-7, with unresolved D. Germline V gene data show CDR1 as MNHEY and CDR2 as SMNVEV (reference sequence). The CDR3 covers 17 residues. The ends were cut back, 2 bases at V and 1 base at J, with 18 bases in the middle. In DNA, the CDR3 is TGTGCCAGCAGTTTAACGCCGCCGGGTTTGGTTTCCTACGAGCAGTACTTC. Its protein product is CASSLTPPGLVSYEQYF.

V gene TRBV5-1 combines with J gene TRBJ1-3; D may be TRBD1 (6 bases). Germline V lookup: CDR1 SGHRS, CDR2 YFSETQ. V was cut by 5 bases and J by 6 bases, with 15 bases left in between. This CDR3 has 14 amino acids. CDR3 sequence: CASRSQGSSNTIYF. Written as DNA, the CDR3 is TGCGCCAGCAGGTCCCAGGGGTCGTCAAACACCATATATTTT.